Reported below is one T cell receptor beta chain. The target antigen is unknown. Libraries were prepared by immunoSEQ multiplex PCR; TCRdb keeps only in-frame clonotypes and omits some of them. The sample has approximately 70,000 clones, 80% to 95% seen once. This specimen comes from a study of OX40 agonist ivuxolimab in advanced cancers. Study-level information: People in dose escalation had one of these cancers: hepatocellular carcinoma, melanoma, renal cell or head and neck cancer.

Trimming shortened V by 6 bases and J by 4 bases, and 12 bases separated the two germline ends. Germline CDR1 MNHEY, CDR2 SVGAGI. The CDR3 consists of 13 residues. Study-wide findings and caveats: There were also nonresponders showing low normalized T-cell clonal expansion. Researchers did not determine the expanded peripheral T cells' antigen specificity. CD4+ T cells averaged fewer expanded clones than CD8+ T cells.

The chain couples TRBV6-5 to TRBJ2-5, with D perhaps TRBD1 (6 bases). The TCR was taken from an adult with an advanced solid tumor such as melanoma, head and neck, liver or kidney cancer. The specimen comprised CD4+ or CD8+ T cells sorted from blood, sampled in a trial of the OX40 agonist ivuxolimab. CDR3 residues: CASRQGIAETQYF. As DNA, the CDR3 is TGTGCCAGCAGACAGGGAATAGCAGAGACCCAGTACTTC.